This TCR beta chain came from a study of radiotherapy plus CTLA-4 blockade in lung cancer. About the study: Patients showed objective responses in over 15% of cases, and disease control was achieved by about 30%.

Concerning this clone: Antigen unknown.

Per the germline V gene, CDR1 is MNHEY and CDR2 is SMNVEV (reference sequence). The length of the CDR3 is 16 residues. J was trimmed by 0 bases and V by 4 bases; bases with no gene match: 7. Broader study findings: Some TCR clones had been derived from tumors. These clones expanded in peripheral blood after radiotherapy plus ipilimumab. Reports identified early blood T cell clone dynamics, with interferon-beta, as the best response predictor.

The repertoire was sequenced with immunoSEQ multiplex PCR; TCRdb's copy has only in-frame clones and lacks some. The sample consists of 55,000 to 80,000 clones, 78% of them appearing once. Each patient with chemo-refractory metastatic non-small-cell lung cancer was treated with focal radiation plus CTLA-4 blockade using ipilimumab. This receptor was obtained from a human donor with non-small cell lung cancer who had a complete response to radiotherapy plus ipilimumab. Sequencing was performed on peripheral blood, taken from a patient treated with radiotherapy plus ipilimumab. V is TRBV27 and J is TRBJ2-3; 7 bases are a match to TRBD1. This CDR3 reads CASSYTDRSSTDTQYF. Here the CDR3 DNA reads TGTGCCAGCAGTTATACGGACAGGTCTAGCACAGATACGCAGTATTTT.